The source of this TCR beta chain is a study of blood T cells in healthy people across ages. Whole-study results and caveats: Fewer expanded clones and more diversity marked long-lived versus aged donors. Observed TCR beta diversity per million T cells went down as age went up. This fall followed a roughly linear course with age.

There were at least 5 micrograms of total RNA extracted from every sample. J gave up 4 bases and V 2 bases, and 5 bases lay outside the gene matches. Per the germline V gene, CDR1 is MNHNY and CDR2 is SVGAGI (reference sequence). The CDR3 totals 16 residues. Primers used in a second PCR of roughly 6 to 12 cycles were a sample-barcoded 5' primer and a J-beta primer mix. TCRdb re-called the 5' RACE reads through MiXCR, storing one row per CDR3 protein. The sample holds 550,000 to 750,000 distinct CDR3 sequences, under 25% seen once. As regards this clonotype: The antigen remains undetermined.

The sequenced sample consisted of blood. The gene calls are TRBV6-6 and TRBJ2-2, with 9 bases matching TRBD1. The clonotype comes from a man aged 70 or older in good health. The CDR3 bases are TGTGCCAGCAGTTACCCCGGGACAGGGAGCACCGGGGAGCTGTTTTTT. As protein: CASSYPGTGSTGELFF.